This T cell receptor (beta chain) was recorded in a study of T cell changes during pregnancy in multiple sclerosis. Sequencing was performed with immunoSEQ multiplex PCR; in TCRdb, only in-frame clones are kept and a portion is missing. The repertoire has roughly 80,000 clones, around 92% of them found once; the top ten carry 1.4% to 1.5%. The CDR3 loop spans 12 amino acids. V shed 4 bases and J shed 9 bases, with 8 bases lying between them. Germline-derived CDR1 and CDR2 are SGHNT and YYREEE (reference sequence). This specimen consisted of peripheral blood, obtained before pregnancy. The sequence came from a female donor with multiple sclerosis, enrolled in a pregnancy study. This chain joins TRBV5-4 and TRBJ1-6; perhaps TRBD1 as D (5 bases). In nucleotides, the CDR3 is TGTGCCAGCAGCCTAGACAGTTCACCCCTCCACTTT. It translates to CASSLDSSPLHF.